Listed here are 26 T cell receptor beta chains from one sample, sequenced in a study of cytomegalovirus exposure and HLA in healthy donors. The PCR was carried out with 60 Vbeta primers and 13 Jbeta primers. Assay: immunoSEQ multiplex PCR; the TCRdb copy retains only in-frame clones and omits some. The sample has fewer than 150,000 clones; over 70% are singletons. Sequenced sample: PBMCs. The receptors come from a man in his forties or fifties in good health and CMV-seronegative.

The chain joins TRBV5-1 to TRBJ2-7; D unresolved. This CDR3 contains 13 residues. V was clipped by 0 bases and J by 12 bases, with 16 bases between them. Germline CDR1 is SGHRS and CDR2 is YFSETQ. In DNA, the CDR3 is TGCGCCAGCAGCTTGGCGACTTGGAACCCCGTGTACTTC. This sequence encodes CASSLATWNPVYF.

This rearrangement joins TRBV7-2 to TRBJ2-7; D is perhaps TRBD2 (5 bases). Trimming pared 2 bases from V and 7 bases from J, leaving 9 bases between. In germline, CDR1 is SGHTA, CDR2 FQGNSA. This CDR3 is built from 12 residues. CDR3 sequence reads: CASSLTRREQYF. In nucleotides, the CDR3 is TGTGCCAGCAGCTTAACAAGGAGGGAGCAGTACTTC.

CDR3 sequence: CASSLALRGVNYGYTF. DNA for the CDR3: TGTGCCAGCAGCTTAGCCCTCAGGGGGGTAAACTATGGCTACACCTTC. The V and J genes are TRBV13 and TRBJ1-2; 7 bases map to TRBD1. This CDR3 has 16 amino acids. V was pared by 1 base and J by 2 bases, with 7 bases of the junction left unmatched. Looked up from germline, CDR1 is PRHDT and CDR2 is FYEKMQ (reference sequence).

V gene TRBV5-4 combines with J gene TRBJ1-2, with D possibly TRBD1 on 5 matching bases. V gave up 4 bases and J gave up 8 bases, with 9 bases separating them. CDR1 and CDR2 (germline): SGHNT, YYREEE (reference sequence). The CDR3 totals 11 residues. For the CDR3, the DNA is TGTGCCAGCAGCGCAGGGTTGGGCTACACCTTC. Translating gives CASSAGLGYTF.

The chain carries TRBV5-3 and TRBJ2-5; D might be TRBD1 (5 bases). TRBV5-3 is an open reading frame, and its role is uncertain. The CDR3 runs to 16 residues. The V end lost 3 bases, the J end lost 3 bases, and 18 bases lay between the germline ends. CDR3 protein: CARSCSLGAPKETQYF. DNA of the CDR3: TGTGCCAGAAGCTGCAGTCTAGGGGCACCGAAAGAGACCCAGTACTTC.

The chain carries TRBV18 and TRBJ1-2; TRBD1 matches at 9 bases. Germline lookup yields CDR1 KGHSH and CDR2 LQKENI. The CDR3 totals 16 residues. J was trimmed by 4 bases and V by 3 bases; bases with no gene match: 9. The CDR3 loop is CASSPQTSTGGYGYTF. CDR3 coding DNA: TGTGCCAGCTCACCCCAGACGTCGACAGGGGGCTATGGCTACACCTTC.

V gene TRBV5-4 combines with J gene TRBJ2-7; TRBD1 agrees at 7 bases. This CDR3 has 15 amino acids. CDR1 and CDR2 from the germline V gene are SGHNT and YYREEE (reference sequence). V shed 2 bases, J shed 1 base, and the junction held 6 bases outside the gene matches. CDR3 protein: CASSFGTVMSYEQYF. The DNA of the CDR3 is TGTGCCAGCAGCTTTGGGACAGTGATGTCCTACGAGCAGTACTTC.

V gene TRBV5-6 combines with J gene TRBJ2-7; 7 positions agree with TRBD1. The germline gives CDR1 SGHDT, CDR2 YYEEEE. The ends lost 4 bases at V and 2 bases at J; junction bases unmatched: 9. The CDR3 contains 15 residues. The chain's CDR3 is CASSQFDRDPYEQYF. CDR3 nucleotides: TGTGCCAGCAGCCAGTTCGACAGGGATCCCTACGAGCAGTACTTC.

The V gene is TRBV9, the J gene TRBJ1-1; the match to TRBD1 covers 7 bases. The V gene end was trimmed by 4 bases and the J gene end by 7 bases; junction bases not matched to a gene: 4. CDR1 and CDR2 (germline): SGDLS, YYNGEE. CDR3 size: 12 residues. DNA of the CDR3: TGTGCCAGCAGCCTTTCAGGGGGTGAAGCTTTCTTT. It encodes CASSLSGGEAFF.

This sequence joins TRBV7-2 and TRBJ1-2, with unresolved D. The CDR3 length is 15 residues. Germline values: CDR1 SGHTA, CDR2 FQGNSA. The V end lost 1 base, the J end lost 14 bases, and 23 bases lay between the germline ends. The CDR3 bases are TGTGCCAGCAGCTTAGGGGGTGGAGGGCCTCGCGTGGGAACCTTC. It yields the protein CASSLGGGGPRVGTF.

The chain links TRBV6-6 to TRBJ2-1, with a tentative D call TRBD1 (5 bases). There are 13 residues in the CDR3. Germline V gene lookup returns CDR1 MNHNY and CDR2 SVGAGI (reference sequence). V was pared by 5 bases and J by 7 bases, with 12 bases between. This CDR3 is CASSDDSYNEQFF. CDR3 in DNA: TGTGCCAGCAGTGATGACAGTTATAATGAGCAGTTCTTC.

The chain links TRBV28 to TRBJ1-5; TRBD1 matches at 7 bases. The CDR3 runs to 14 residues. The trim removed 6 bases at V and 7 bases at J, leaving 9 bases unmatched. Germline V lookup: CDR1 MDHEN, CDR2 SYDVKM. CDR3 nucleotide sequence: TGTGCCAGCAGGGACCACAGGGGAGTGCAGCCCCAGCATTTT. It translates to CASRDHRGVQPQHF.

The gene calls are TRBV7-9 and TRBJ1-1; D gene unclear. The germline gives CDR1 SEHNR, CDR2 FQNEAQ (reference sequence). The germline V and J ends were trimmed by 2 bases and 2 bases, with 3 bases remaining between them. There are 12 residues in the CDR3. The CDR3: CASSLTNTEAFF. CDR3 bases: TGTGCCAGCAGCTTAACTAACACTGAAGCTTTCTTT.

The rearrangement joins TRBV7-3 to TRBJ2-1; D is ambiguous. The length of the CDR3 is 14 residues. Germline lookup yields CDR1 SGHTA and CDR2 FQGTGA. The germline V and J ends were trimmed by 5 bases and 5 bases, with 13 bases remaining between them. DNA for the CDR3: TGTGCCAGCAGCCTCTTGAGTAGCAACAATGAGCAGTTCTTC. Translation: CASSLLSSNNEQFF. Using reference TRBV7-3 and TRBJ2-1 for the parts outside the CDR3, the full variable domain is GAGVSQTPSNKVTEKGKYVELRCDPISGHTALYWYRQSLGQGPEFLIYFQGTGAADDSGLPNDRFFAVRPEGSVSTLKIQRTERGDSAVYLCASSLLSSNNEQFFGPGTRLTVL.

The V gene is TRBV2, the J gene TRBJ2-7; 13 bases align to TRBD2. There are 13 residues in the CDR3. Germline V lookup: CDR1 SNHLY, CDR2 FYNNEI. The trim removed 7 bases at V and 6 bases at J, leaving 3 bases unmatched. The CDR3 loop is CASTGLAGSEQYF. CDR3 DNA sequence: TGTGCCAGCACGGGACTAGCGGGGAGCGAGCAGTACTTC.

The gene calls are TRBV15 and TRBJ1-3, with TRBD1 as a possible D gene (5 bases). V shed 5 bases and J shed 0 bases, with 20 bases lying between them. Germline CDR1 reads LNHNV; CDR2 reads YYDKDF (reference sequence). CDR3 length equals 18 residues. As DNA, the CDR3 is TGTGCCACCAGCTCCCCAGGGAGGGTCGTGAGCTCTGGAAACACCATATATTTT. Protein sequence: CATSSPGRVVSSGNTIYF.

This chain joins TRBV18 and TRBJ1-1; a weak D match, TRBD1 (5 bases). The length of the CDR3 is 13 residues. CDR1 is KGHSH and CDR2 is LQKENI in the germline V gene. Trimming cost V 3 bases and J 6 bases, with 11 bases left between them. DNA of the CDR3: TGTGCCAGCTCACCCCCGGGGGATTCTGAAGCTTTCTTT. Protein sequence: CASSPPGDSEAFF.

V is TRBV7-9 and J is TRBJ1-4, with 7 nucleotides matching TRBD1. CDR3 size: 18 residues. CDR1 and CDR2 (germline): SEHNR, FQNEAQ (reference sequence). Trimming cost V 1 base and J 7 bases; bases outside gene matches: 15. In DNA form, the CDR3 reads TGTGCCAGCAGCTTAGGGACAGGATATGCCCGTGAATCTGAAAAACTGTTTTTT. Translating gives CASSLGTGYARESEKLFF.

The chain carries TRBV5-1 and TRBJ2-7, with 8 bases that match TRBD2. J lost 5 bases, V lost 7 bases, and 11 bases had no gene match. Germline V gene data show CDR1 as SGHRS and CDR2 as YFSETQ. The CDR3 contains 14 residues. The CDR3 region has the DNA TGCGCCAGCGGACTCGGGGGGGTTGAAGACGAGCAGTACTTC. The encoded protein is CASGLGGVEDEQYF.

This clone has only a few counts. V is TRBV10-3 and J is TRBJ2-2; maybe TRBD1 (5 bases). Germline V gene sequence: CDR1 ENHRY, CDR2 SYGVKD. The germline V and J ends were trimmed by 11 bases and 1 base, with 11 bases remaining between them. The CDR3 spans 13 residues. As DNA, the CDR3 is TGTGCCTCCCGACAGATGAACACCGGGGAGCTGTTTTTT. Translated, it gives CASRQMNTGELFF.

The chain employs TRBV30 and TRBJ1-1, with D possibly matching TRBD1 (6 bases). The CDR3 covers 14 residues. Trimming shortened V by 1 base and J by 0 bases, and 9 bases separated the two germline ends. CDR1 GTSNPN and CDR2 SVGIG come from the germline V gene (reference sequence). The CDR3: CAWSAGTLNTEAFF. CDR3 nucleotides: TGTGCCTGGAGTGCCGGGACATTGAACACTGAAGCTTTCTTT.

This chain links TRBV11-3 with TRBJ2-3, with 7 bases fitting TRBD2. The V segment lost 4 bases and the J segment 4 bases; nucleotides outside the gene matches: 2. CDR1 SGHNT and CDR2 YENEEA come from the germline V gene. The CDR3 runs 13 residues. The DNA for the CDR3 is TGTGCCAGCAGCTCTAGCGGTTCAGATACGCAGTATTTT. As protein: CASSSSGSDTQYF.

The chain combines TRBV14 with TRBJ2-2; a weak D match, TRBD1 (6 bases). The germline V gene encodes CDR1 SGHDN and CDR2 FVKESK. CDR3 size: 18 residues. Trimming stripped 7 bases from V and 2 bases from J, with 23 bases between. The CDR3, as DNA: TGTGCCAGCACGAAGAGACTTTTACAGGGATCTAACACCGGGGAGCTGTTTTTT. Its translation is CASTKRLLQGSNTGELFF.

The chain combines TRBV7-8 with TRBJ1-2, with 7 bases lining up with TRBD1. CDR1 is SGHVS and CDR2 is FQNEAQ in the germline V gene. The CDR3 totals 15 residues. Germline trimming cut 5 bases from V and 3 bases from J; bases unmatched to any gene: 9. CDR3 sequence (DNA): TGTGCCAGCAGCCCCGGCCAAACAGGGGACTATGGCTACACCTTC. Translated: CASSPGQTGDYGYTF. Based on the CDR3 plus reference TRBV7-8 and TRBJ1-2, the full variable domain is GAGVSQSPRYKVAKRGQDVALRCDPISGHVSLFWYQQALGQGPEFLTYFQNEAQLDKSGLPSDRFFAERPEGSVSTLKIQRTQQEDSAVYLCASSPGQTGDYGYTFGSGTRLTVV.

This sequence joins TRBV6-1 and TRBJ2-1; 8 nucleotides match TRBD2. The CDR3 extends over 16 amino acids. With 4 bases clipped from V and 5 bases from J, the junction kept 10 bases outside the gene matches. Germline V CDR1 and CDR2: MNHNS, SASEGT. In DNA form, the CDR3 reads TGTGCCAGCAGTGGAGATATAGCGGGATTAAACAATGAGCAGTTCTTC. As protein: CASSGDIAGLNNEQFF.

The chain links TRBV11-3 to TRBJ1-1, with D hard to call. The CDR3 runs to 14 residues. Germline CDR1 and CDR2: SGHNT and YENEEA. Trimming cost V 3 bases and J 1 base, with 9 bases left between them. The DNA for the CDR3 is TGTGCCAGCAGCTTCAGCGACGGGAACACTGAAGCTTTCTTT. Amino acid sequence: CASSFSDGNTEAFF.